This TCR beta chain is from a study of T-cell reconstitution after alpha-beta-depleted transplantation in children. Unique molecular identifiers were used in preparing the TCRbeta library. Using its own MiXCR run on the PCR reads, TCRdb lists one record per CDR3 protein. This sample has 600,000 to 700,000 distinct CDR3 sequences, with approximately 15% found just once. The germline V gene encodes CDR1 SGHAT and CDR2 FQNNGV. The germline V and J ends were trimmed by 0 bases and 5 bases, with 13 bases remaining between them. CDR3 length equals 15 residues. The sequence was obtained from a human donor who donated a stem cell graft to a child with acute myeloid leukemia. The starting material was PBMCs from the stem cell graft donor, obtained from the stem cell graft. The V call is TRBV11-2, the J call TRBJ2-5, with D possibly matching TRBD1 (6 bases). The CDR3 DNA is TGTGCCAGCAGCTTAGAACTTGCCCAGGGGGAGACCCAGTACTTC. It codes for CASSLELAQGETQYF. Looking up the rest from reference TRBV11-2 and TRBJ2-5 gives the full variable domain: EAGVAQSPRYKIIEKRQSVAFWCNPISGHATLYWYQQILGQGPKLLIQFQNNGVVDDSQLPKDRFSAERLKGVDSTLKIQPAKLEDSAVYLCASSLELAQGETQYFGPGTRLLVL.